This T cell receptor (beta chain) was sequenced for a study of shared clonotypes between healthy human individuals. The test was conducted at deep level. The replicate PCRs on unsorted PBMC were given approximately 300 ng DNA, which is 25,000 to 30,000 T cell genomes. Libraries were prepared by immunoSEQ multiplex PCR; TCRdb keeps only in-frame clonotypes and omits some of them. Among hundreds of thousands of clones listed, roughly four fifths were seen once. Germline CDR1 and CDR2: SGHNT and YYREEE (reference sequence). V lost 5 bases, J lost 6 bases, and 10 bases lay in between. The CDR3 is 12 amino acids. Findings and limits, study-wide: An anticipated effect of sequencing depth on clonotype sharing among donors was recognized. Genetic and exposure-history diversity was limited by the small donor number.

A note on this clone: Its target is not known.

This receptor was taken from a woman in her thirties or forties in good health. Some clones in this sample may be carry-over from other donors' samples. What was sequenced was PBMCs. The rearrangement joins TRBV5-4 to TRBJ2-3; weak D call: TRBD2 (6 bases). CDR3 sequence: CASRSTSDTQYF. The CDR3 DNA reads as TGTGCCAGCAGATCTACTAGCGATACGCAGTATTTT.